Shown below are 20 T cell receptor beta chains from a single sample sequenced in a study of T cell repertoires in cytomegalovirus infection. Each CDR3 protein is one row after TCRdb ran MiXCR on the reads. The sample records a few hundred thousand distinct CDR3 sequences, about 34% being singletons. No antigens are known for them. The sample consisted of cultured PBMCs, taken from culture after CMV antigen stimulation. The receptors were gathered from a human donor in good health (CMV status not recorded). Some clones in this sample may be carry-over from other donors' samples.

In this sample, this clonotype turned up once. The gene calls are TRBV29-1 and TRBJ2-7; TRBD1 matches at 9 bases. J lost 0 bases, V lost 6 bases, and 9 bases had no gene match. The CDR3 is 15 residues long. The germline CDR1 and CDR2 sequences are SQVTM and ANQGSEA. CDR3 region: CSVAGTGRASYEQYF. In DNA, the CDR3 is TGCAGCGTCGCGGGGACAGGGAGGGCCTCCTACGAGCAGTACTTC.

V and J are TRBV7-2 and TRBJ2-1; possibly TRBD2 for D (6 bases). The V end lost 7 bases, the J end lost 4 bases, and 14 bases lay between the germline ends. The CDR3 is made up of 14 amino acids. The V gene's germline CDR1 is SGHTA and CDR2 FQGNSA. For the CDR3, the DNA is TGTGCCAGCAACTCCGGGACTGGATACAATGAGCAGTTCTTC. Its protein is CASNSGTGYNEQFF.

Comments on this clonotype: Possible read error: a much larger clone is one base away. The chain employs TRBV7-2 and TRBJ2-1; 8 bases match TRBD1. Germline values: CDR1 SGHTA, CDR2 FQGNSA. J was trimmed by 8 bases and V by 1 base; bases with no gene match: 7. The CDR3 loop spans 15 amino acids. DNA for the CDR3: TGTACCAGCAGCTTAGTCAGGACAGGGTCGGATGAGCAGTTCTTC. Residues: CTSSLVRTGSDEQFF.

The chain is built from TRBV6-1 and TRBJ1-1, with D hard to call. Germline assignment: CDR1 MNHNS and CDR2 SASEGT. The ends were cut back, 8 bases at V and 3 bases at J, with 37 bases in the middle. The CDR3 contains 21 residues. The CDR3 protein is CASHTPKPYPKVVLGDTEAFF. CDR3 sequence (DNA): TGTGCCAGCCATACCCCCAAACCATATCCGAAGGTTGTGCTCGGGGACACTGAAGCTTTCTTT.

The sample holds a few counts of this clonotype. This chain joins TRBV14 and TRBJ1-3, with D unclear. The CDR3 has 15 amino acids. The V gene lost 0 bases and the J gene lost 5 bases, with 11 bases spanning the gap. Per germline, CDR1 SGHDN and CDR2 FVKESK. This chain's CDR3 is CASSQDRATRNTIYF. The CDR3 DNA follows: TGTGCCAGCAGCCAAGATCGGGCCACCAGAAACACCATATATTTT.

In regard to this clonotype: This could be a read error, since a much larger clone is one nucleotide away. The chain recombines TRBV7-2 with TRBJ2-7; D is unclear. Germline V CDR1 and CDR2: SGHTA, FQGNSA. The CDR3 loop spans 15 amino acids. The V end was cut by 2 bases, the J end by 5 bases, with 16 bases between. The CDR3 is CASSLSNSLPHEQYV. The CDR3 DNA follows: TGTGCCAGCAGCTTATCGAATAGTCTCCCCCACGAGCAGTACGTC.

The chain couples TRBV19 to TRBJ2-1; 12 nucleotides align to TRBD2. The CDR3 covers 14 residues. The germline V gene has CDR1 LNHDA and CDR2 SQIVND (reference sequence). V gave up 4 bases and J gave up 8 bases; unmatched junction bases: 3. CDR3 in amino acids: CASSTLAGGYEQFF. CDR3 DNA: TGTGCCAGTAGTACTCTAGCGGGGGGGTATGAGCAGTTCTTC.

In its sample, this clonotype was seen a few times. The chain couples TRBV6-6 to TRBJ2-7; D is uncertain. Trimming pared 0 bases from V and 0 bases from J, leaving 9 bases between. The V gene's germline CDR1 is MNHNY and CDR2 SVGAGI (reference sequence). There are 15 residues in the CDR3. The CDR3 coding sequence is TGTGCCAGCAGTTACTCGACACAAAGCTCCTACGAGCAGTACTTC. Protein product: CASSYSTQSSYEQYF.

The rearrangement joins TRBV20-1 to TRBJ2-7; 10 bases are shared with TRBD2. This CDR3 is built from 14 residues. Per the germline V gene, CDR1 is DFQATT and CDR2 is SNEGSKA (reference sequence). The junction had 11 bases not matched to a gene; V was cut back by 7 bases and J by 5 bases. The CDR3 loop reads CSENLSGRAHEQYF. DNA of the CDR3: TGCAGTGAGAACCTGAGCGGGAGGGCCCACGAGCAGTACTTC.

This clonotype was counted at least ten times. CDR3 residues: CASSPGTGNNSPLHF. The CDR3 DNA reads as TGTGCCAGCAGCCCCGGGACAGGCAATAATTCACCCCTCCACTTT. V gene TRBV7-2 combines with J gene TRBJ1-6; 8 bases are a match to TRBD1. Germline CDR1 SGHTA, CDR2 FQGNSA. The trim removed 5 bases at V and 5 bases at J, leaving 5 bases unmatched. This CDR3 has 15 residues.

CDR3 sequence reads: CASSDALNRPQHF. CDR3 nucleotides: TGTGCCAGCAGCGACGCCCTAAACCGGCCCCAGCATTTT. The chain carries TRBV7-9 and TRBJ1-5; no firm D call. Deletions cut 5 bases from V and 9 bases from J, with 14 bases between. CDR3 length: 13 amino acids. The germline gives CDR1 SEHNR, CDR2 FQNEAQ (reference sequence). Variable domain in full (rest from reference TRBV7-9 and TRBJ1-5): DTGVSQNPRHKITKRGQNVTFRCDPISEHNRLYWYRQTLGQGPEFLTYFQNEAQLEKSRLLSDRFSAERPKGSFSTLEIQRTEQGDSAMYLCASSDALNRPQHFGDGTRLSIL.

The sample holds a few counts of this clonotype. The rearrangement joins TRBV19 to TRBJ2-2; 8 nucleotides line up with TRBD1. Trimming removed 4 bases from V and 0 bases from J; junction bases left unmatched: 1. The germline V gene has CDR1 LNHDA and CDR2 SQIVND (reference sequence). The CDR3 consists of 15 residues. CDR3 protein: CASSNRGSNTGELFF. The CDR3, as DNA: TGTGCCAGTAGTAACAGGGGGTCGAACACCGGGGAGCTGTTTTTT.

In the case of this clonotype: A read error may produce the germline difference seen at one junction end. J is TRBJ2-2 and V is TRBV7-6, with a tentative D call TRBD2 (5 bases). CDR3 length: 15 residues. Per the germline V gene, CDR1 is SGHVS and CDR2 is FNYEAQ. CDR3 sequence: CASSLAGMNTGELLF. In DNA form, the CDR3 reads TGTGCCAGCAGCTTAGCGGGAATGAACACCGGGGAGCTGCTTTTT.

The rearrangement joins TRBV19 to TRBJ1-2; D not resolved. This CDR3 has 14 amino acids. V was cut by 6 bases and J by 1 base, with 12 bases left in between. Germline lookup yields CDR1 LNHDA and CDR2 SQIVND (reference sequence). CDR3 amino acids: CASRLDGSNYGYTF. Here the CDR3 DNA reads TGTGCCAGTAGATTGGACGGGAGTAACTATGGCTACACCTTC.

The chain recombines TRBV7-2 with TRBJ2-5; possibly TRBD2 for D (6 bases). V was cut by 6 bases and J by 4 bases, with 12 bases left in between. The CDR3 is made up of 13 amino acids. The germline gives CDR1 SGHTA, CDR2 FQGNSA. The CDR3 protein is CASRDGSAETQYF. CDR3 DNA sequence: TGTGCCAGCAGGGACGGGAGCGCAGAGACCCAGTACTTC.

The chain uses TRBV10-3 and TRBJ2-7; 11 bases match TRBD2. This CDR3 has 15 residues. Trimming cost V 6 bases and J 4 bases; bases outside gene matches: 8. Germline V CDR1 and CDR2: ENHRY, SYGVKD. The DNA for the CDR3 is TGTGCCATCAGCCCGGGGACTAGCGGCCTGTACGAGCAGTACGTC. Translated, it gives CAISPGTSGLYEQYV.

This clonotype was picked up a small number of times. CDR3 sequence reads: CASNPTGYAFGYTF. The CDR3 DNA reads as TGTGCCAGCAATCCTACAGGGTACGCGTTTGGCTACACCTTC. The chain uses TRBV6-5 and TRBJ1-2; maybe TRBD1 (6 bases). CDR1 is MNHEY, CDR2 SVGAGI, per germline. This CDR3 spans 14 amino acids. V lost 7 bases and J 7 bases, leaving 19 bases between the germline ends.

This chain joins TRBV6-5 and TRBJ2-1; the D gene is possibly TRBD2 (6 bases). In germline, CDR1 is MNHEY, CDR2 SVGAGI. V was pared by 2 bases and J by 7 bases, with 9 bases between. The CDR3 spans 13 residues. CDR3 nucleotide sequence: TGTGCCAGCAGTTACGGACTATTTAATGAGCAGTTCTTC. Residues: CASSYGLFNEQFF.

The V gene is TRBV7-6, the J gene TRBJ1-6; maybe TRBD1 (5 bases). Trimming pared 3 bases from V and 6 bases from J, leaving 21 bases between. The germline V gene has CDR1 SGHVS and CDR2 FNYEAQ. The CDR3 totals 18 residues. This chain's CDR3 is CASSLAIQSTGRNSPLHF. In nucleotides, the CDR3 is TGTGCCAGCAGCTTGGCGATTCAATCTACAGGTCGTAATTCACCCCTCCACTTT.

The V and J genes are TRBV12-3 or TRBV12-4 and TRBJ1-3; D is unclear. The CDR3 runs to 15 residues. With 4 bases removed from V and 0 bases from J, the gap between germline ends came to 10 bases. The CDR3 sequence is CASSSYGLSGNTIYF. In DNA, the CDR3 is TGTGCCAGCAGTTCGTACGGTCTCTCTGGAAACACCATATATTTT.